The next 4 T cell receptor beta chains were all read from a single sample in a study of OX40 agonist ivuxolimab in advanced cancers. The repertoire was sequenced with immunoSEQ multiplex PCR; TCRdb's copy has only in-frame clones and lacks some. The sample lists tens of thousands of clones; around 92% were seen once. The material sequenced was CD4+ or CD8+ T cells sorted from blood, taken in a trial of the OX40 agonist ivuxolimab. All receptors come from an adult with an advanced solid tumor such as melanoma, head and neck, liver or kidney cancer.

The V and J genes are TRBV25-1 and TRBJ2-7, with D perhaps given as TRBD1 or TRBD2 (5 bases each). CDR3 length: 13 residues. V was clipped by 2 bases and J by 6 bases, with 11 bases between them. Germline CDR1 reads MGHDK; CDR2 reads SYGVNS. CDR3 coding DNA: TGTGCCAGCAGTGAACGCGGTGGGGGCGAGCAGTACTTC. It encodes CASSERGGGEQYF.

The chain employs TRBV5-1 and TRBJ2-3; possibly TRBD1 for D (6 bases). Trimming removed 4 bases from V and 1 base from J, with 10 bases in between. Germline V CDR1 and CDR2: SGHRS, YFSETQ. The CDR3 runs 14 residues. Here the CDR3 reads CASSARQGTDTQYF. In nucleotides, the CDR3 is TGCGCCAGCAGCGCAAGACAGGGCACAGATACGCAGTATTTT.

This sequence joins TRBV5-4 and TRBJ2-3, with 13 bases fitting TRBD2. CDR3 length equals 16 residues. J gave up 2 bases and V 4 bases, and 4 bases lay outside the gene matches. Germline loops: CDR1 SGHNT, CDR2 YYREEE (reference sequence). DNA of the CDR3: TGTGCCAGCAGCGGAGGACTAGCGGGGGACACAGATACGCAGTATTTT. Protein: CASSGGLAGDTDTQYF.

The rearrangement uses TRBV7-9 and TRBJ2-7; TRBD2 agrees at 11 bases. Trimming at V came to 5 bases and at J to 0 bases, leaving 3 bases not matched to a gene. The V gene's germline CDR1 is SEHNR and CDR2 FQNEAQ (reference sequence). The CDR3 has 15 residues. DNA of the CDR3: TGTGCCAGCAGCATTACTAGCGGGAGCTCCTACGAGCAGTACTTC. This gives the protein CASSITSGSSYEQYF.